The TCR beta chain described here comes from a study of T cell repertoires in cytomegalovirus infection. This clonotype was detected ten times or more. Germline V gene sequence: CDR1 SGHVS, CDR2 FQNEAQ. V shed 5 bases, J shed 10 bases, and the junction held 5 bases outside the gene matches. CDR3 length equals 14 residues. TCRdb redid the calling of the reads with MiXCR, one entry per CDR3 protein. Among around 450,000 distinct CDR3 sequences listed, around 11% were seen once. The gene calls are TRBV7-8 and TRBJ1-4, with 12 bases that match TRBD1. The sequencing sample was made of PBMCs. This clonotype originated in a human donor in good health (CMV status not recorded). Some clones in this sample may be carry-over from other donors' samples. CDR3 sequence: CASSRGTGGGKLFF. Here the CDR3 DNA reads TGTGCCAGCAGCCGAGGGACAGGGGGCGGAAAACTGTTTTTT. Looking up the rest from reference TRBV7-8 and TRBJ1-4 gives the full variable domain: GAGVSQSPRYKVAKRGQDVALRCDPISGHVSLFWYQQALGQGPEFLTYFQNEAQLDKSGLPSDRFFAERPEGSVSTLKIQRTQQEDSAVYLCASSRGTGGGKLFFGSGTQLSVL.